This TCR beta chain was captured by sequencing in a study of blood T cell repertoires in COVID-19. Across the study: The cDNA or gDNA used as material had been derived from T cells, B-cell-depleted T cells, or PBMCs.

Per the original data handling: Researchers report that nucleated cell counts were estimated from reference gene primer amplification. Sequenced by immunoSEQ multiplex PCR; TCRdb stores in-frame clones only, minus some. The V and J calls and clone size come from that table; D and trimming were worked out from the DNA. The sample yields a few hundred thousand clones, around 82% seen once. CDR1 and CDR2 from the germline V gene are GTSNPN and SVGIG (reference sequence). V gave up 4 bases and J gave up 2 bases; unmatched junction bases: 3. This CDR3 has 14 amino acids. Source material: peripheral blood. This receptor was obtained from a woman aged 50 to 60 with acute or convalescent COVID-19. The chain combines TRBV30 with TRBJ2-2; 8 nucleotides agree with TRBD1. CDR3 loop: CAWNGQGNTGELFF. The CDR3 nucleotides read TGTGCCTGGAACGGACAGGGAAACACCGGGGAGCTGTTTTTT.